This passage covers 29 T cell receptor beta chains from one sample sequenced in a study of patients and donors after allogeneic stem cell transplantation. MiXCR was run by TCRdb on the RT-PCR reads, yielding one entry per CDR3 protein. Among just over 4,000 distinct CDR3 sequences listed, 20% to 30% were seen once. Sequenced input: blood, either unsorted or a sorted T cell fraction (not recorded which). Every receptor here comes from a human donor who was either an allogeneic HSCT recipient or a stem cell or donor lymphocyte infusion donor (not recorded which). It is not recorded whose cells these are; they may come from a transplant donor.

The CDR3 spells CASKRRETGELFF. In DNA form, the CDR3 reads TGTGCCAGCAAGCGGCGGGAGACCGGGGAGCTGTTTTTT. The chain uses TRBV2 and TRBJ2-2; 7 positions match TRBD2. With V trimmed by 7 bases and J by 5 bases, 4 bases remained unmatched. The CDR3 is 13 residues long. CDR1 is SNHLY and CDR2 is FYNNEI in the germline V gene.

Judged by abundance, this clonotype is medium-sized (0.01 to 0.1%). The chain uses TRBV11-1 and TRBJ2-4, with D unresolved. Between the trimmed V and J ends, which lost 1 base and 1 base, there was a span of 2 bases. Germline lookup yields CDR1 SGHAT and CDR2 FQDESV (reference sequence). CDR3 length equals 13 residues. The CDR3 DNA reads TGTGCCAGCAGCTTAGGGGCCAAAAACATTCAGTACTTC. Protein product: CASSLGAKNIQYF.

The V call is TRBV4-2, the J call TRBJ2-7; perhaps TRBD1 as D (6 bases). The CDR3 extends over 13 amino acids. Germline lookup yields CDR1 LGHNA and CDR2 YNFKEQ. V shed 4 bases and J shed 6 bases, with 13 bases lying between them. The DNA of the CDR3 is TGTGCCAGCAGCCGAACAGGGCTTCTCGAGCAGTACGTC. It is translated as CASSRTGLLEQYV.

The chain joins TRBV7-2 to TRBJ2-1, with no clear D. The CDR3 covers 13 residues. V lost 6 bases, J lost 5 bases, and 11 bases lay in between. Germline V gives CDR1 SGHTA, CDR2 FQGNSA. The CDR3 region has the DNA TGTGCCAGCAGACGTCCGGATAACAATGAGCAGTTCTTC. Residues: CASRRPDNNEQFF.

The V and J genes are TRBV7-9 and TRBJ2-7, with no clear D. In germline, CDR1 is SEHNR, CDR2 FQNEAQ (reference sequence). The CDR3 is 12 residues long. Trimming removed 1 base from V and 6 bases from J, with 7 bases in between. The CDR3 loop is CASSLGTFEQYF. The CDR3 coding sequence is TGTGCCAGCAGCTTAGGGACGTTCGAGCAGTACTTC.

There are a few counts of this clonotype. This chain uses TRBV7-2 with TRBJ1-1; no definite D call. Trimming cost V 6 bases and J 5 bases, with 19 bases left between them. CDR3 size: 15 residues. Germline V gives CDR1 SGHTA, CDR2 FQGNSA. CDR3 in amino acids: CASSTSAGRSTEAFF. For the CDR3, the DNA is TGTGCCAGCAGTACCTCGGCTGGCCGGAGTACTGAAGCTTTCTTT.

This clonotype has a handful of counts. The chain combines TRBV7-9 with TRBJ2-1; TRBD1 matches 7 bases. V lost 5 bases to trimming and J lost 5 bases; unmatched junction nucleotides: 6. This CDR3 contains 14 residues. Germline CDR1 is SEHNR and CDR2 is FQNEAQ (reference sequence). In DNA, the CDR3 is TGTGCCAGCAGCCCCTCGGGACAGAACAATGAGCAGTTCTTC. It yields the protein CASSPSGQNNEQFF.

By its share, this clonotype is large. The chain is built from TRBV14 and TRBJ2-7, with D hard to call. Per the germline V gene, CDR1 is SGHDN and CDR2 is FVKESK. V dropped 0 bases and J dropped 0 bases, with 12 bases sitting between them. This CDR3 is 16 amino acids long. CDR3 sequence: CASSQDEERPSYEQYV. In nucleotides, the CDR3 is TGTGCCAGCAGCCAAGATGAAGAGCGACCCTCCTACGAGCAGTACGTC.

The chain carries TRBV11-1 and TRBJ2-1, with 11 bases identical to TRBD2. The CDR3 totals 15 residues. CDR1 SGHAT and CDR2 FQDESV come from the germline V gene (reference sequence). The V and J ends lost 8 bases and 4 bases, in that order; junction bases with no gene match: 7. The CDR3 sequence: CASVKGTSGYNEQFF. Here the CDR3 DNA reads TGTGCCAGCGTCAAGGGGACTAGCGGTTACAATGAGCAGTTCTTC.

This clonotype appeared a few times. The chain combines TRBV2 with TRBJ2-2; 9 bases line up with TRBD2. CDR1 SNHLY and CDR2 FYNNEI come from the germline V gene. The V segment lost 4 bases and the J segment 5 bases; nucleotides outside the gene matches: 2. The CDR3 covers 14 residues. CDR3 amino acids: CASSVLAGTGELFF. The CDR3 DNA follows: TGTGCCAGCAGTGTCCTAGCGGGGACCGGGGAGCTGTTTTTT. The full variable domain, in which reference TRBV2 and TRBJ2-2 provide the parts outside the CDR3, is EPEVTQTPSHQVTQMGQEVILRCVPISNHLYFYWYRQILGQKVEFLVSFYNNEISEKSEIFDDQFSVERPDGSNFTLKIRSTKLEDSAMYFCASSVLAGTGELFFGEGSRLTVL.

The rearrangement joins TRBV30 to TRBJ1-1; possible D gene TRBD1, 6 bases. This CDR3 is 13 amino acids long. Germline assignment: CDR1 GTSNPN and CDR2 SVGIG (reference sequence). Trimming took 5 bases from V and 4 from J, leaving 14 bases between them. CDR3 amino acids: CAWGRGLSTEAFF. DNA for the CDR3: TGTGCCTGGGGCAGGGGCTTATCCACTGAAGCTTTCTTT.

A remark on this clonotype: Mismatch with germline at one junction end may stem from a read error. The rearrangement joins TRBV5-6 to TRBJ2-1; D unclear. Germline V gene lookup returns CDR1 SGHDT and CDR2 YYEEEE. The CDR3 contains 12 residues. CDR3 loop: CARSLGANEQFF. The CDR3 DNA reads as TGTGCCCGCAGTCTTGGCGCCAATGAGCAGTTCTTC. Full variable domain (rest looked up from reference TRBV5-6 and TRBJ2-1): DAGVTQSPTHLIKTRGQQVTLRCSPKSGHDTVSWYQQALGQGPQFIFQYYEEEERQRGNFPDRFSGHQFPNYSSELNVNALLLGDSALYLCARSLGANEQFFGPGTRLTVL.

This clonotype counts as medium-sized. The chain employs TRBV4-2 and TRBJ2-3; TRBD2 agrees at 7 bases. This CDR3 is 15 amino acids long. Germline assignment: CDR1 LGHNA and CDR2 YNFKEQ. Germline trimming cut 1 base from V and 4 bases from J; bases unmatched to any gene: 5. The CDR3 DNA reads as TGTGCCAGCAGCCAAGGGGGAGGGGAGGCAGATACGCAGTATTTT. This codes for CASSQGGGEADTQYF.

This clonotype has only a few counts. Sequence at one end of the junction differs from germline and may be a read error. Here the CDR3 reads CASTLSATYNEQFF. The CDR3 bases are TGTGCCAGCACCTTATCCGCCACGTACAATGAGCAGTTCTTC. This chain links TRBV7-9 with TRBJ2-1; no clear D. Germline CDR1 and CDR2: SEHNR and FQNEAQ (reference sequence). The CDR3 length is 14 residues. Combining the CDR3 with reference TRBV7-9 and TRBJ2-1 gives the whole variable domain DTGVSQNPRHKITKRGQNVTFRCDPISEHNRLYWYRQTLGQGPEFLTYFQNEAQLEKSRLLSDRFSAERPKGSFSTLEIQRTEQGDSAMYLCASTLSATYNEQFFGPGTRLTVL.

In its sample, this clonotype ranks as medium-sized (0.01 to 0.1%). The genes are TRBV5-1 and TRBJ2-5; D is unclear. Trimming left V 5 bases short and J 3 bases short, with 11 bases between. CDR1 and CDR2 (germline): SGHRS, YFSETQ. CDR3 length equals 13 residues. The CDR3 sequence is CASRERDEETQYF. The CDR3 DNA reads as TGCGCCAGCAGAGAACGAGACGAAGAGACCCAGTACTTC.

By proportion, this clonotype is medium-sized. The V call is TRBV7-9, the J call TRBJ2-5; D is unclear. The germline V gene has CDR1 SEHNR and CDR2 FQNEAQ (reference sequence). CDR3 length: 14 amino acids. Between the trimmed V and J ends, which lost 3 bases and 5 bases, there was a span of 13 bases. CDR3: CASSFAGTTETQYF. For the CDR3, the DNA is TGTGCCAGCAGCTTCGCAGGTACAACGGAGACCCAGTACTTC.

V and J are TRBV7-2 and TRBJ2-2; D is unresolved. The CDR3 runs 13 residues. V gave up 4 bases and J gave up 6 bases, with 9 bases separating them. Germline lookup yields CDR1 SGHTA and CDR2 FQGNSA. The CDR3 loop reads CASSSLYPGELFF. CDR3 nucleotide sequence: TGTGCCAGCAGCTCTCTATACCCCGGGGAGCTGTTTTTT.

V is TRBV12-3 or TRBV12-4 and J is TRBJ1-1; no firm D call. The CDR3 covers 13 residues. The V end was cut by 5 bases, the J end by 1 base, with 8 bases between. The CDR3, as DNA: TGTGCCAGCAGTCTAGGGTCGAACACTGAAGCTTTCTTT. It codes for CASSLGSNTEAFF.

This clonotype was detected a few times. The chain uses TRBV6-1 and TRBJ2-1, with 10 bases lining up with TRBD2. With 3 bases clipped from V and 5 bases from J, the junction kept 4 bases outside the gene matches. The CDR3 loop spans 15 amino acids. The V gene's germline CDR1 is MNHNS and CDR2 SASEGT. The CDR3 sequence is CASSDLAGDNNEQFF. The DNA for the CDR3 is TGTGCCAGCAGTGATCTAGCGGGAGATAACAATGAGCAGTTCTTC.

This clonotype has more than one count but fewer than ten. The chain couples TRBV30 to TRBJ1-1, with 9 bases matching TRBD1. Germline V CDR1 and CDR2: GTSNPN, SVGIG (reference sequence). CDR3 length equals 13 residues. The ends lost 2 bases at V and 6 bases at J; junction bases unmatched: 4. This CDR3 is CAWSLDRGAEAFF. CDR3 bases: TGTGCCTGGAGTCTGGACAGGGGCGCTGAAGCTTTCTTT.

This clonotype was recorded a few times. The V call is TRBV10-1, the J call TRBJ1-6; D call uncertain. CDR1 WNHNN and CDR2 SYGVQD come from the germline V gene (reference sequence). V lost 3 bases and J 7 bases, leaving 7 bases between the germline ends. This CDR3 is 13 amino acids long. In nucleotides, the CDR3 is TGCGCCAGCAGTGACCGTGGGAATTCACCCCTCCACTTT. Protein sequence: CASSDRGNSPLHF.

The chain recombines TRBV5-6 with TRBJ2-5; the D is unclear. V lost 1 base and J 5 bases, leaving 9 bases between the germline ends. The CDR3 sequence is 13 residues long. Germline CDR1 and CDR2: SGHDT and YYEEEE. CDR3 bases: TGTGCCAGCAGCTTGAATGGCGCCGAGACCCAGTACTTC. Translated: CASSLNGAETQYF.

This clonotype is medium-sized by share. This rearrangement joins TRBV10-3 to TRBJ1-1; possibly TRBD1 for D (5 bases). The V gene lost 9 bases and the J gene lost 1 base, with 9 bases spanning the gap. The CDR3 is 12 amino acids. Germline V gene data show CDR1 as ENHRY and CDR2 as SYGVKD. The CDR3 coding sequence is TGTGCCATTGGACACTCGAACACTGAAGCTTTCTTT. Encoded protein: CAIGHSNTEAFF.

J is TRBJ2-7 and V is TRBV10-3, with D possibly TRBD2 on 6 matching bases. Germline values: CDR1 ENHRY, CDR2 SYGVKD. This CDR3 has 11 amino acids. Trimming left V 8 bases short and J 3 bases short, with 8 bases between. The CDR3 sequence is CAISGGYEQYF. CDR3 in DNA: TGTGCCATCTCCGGGGGCTACGAGCAGTACTTC.

This clonotype has only a few counts. The V gene is TRBV6-1, the J gene TRBJ1-2; D is unclear. V lost 1 base, J lost 6 bases, and 12 bases lay in between. Germline CDR1 is MNHNS and CDR2 is SASEGT. The CDR3 is 14 amino acids. The CDR3 DNA reads as TGTGCCAGCAGTGAAGGCTTCAGCAACAATGGCTACACCTTC. It encodes CASSEGFSNNGYTF.

Only a few counts were recorded for this clonotype. It is likely a read error, because the conserved phenylalanine at the end of the CDR3 is missing. The V gene is TRBV11-2, the J gene TRBJ2-3, with unresolved D. Deletions cut 0 bases from V and 4 bases from J, with 8 bases between. CDR3 length: 14 residues. The germline CDR1 and CDR2 sequences are SGHAT and FQNNGV. CDR3 DNA sequence: TGTGCCAGCAGCTTAGATCTCAGGTCAGATACGCAGTATTCT. This sequence encodes CASSLDLRSDTQYS.

V usage is TRBV9 and J usage is TRBJ1-6, with TRBD1 as a possible D gene (5 bases). In germline, CDR1 is SGDLS, CDR2 YYNGEE. The CDR3 has 13 amino acids. Trimming stripped 2 bases from V and 12 bases from J, with 12 bases between. In nucleotides, the CDR3 is TGTGCCAGCAGCGTCTCCGGGACGGGACCCCTCCACTTT. This gives the protein CASSVSGTGPLHF. The whole variable domain, remainder taken from reference TRBV9 and TRBJ1-6, is DSGVTQTPKHLITATGQRVTLRCSPRSGDLSVYWYQQSLDQGLQFLIQYYNGEERAKGNILERFSAQQFPDLHSELNLSSLELGDSALYFCASSVSGTGPLHFGNGTRLTVT.

This clonotype was counted only a few times. The chain recombines TRBV11-2 with TRBJ2-7; 8 nucleotides match TRBD1. CDR1 is SGHAT and CDR2 is FQNNGV in the germline V gene. This CDR3 has 14 residues. Unmatched junction bases numbered 9, after V lost 5 bases and J lost 6 bases. Here the CDR3 DNA reads TGTGCCAGCAGCCCTCGACAGGGGACCGTCGAGCAGTACTTC. Its protein product is CASSPRQGTVEQYF.

In this sample, this clonotype turned up a few times. The chain is built from TRBV24-1 and TRBJ2-7, with unresolved D. There are 13 residues in the CDR3. Germline lookup yields CDR1 KGHDR and CDR2 SFDVKD. V shed 9 bases and J shed 2 bases, with 13 bases lying between them. DNA of the CDR3: TGTGCCACCGGGAAACGTAAAACCTACGAGCAGTACGTC. It codes for CATGKRKTYEQYV.